This TCR beta chain was observed in a study of control samples from healthy donors and cancer patients. Some clones are missing from TCRdb's copy, which holds only in-frame ones; the method was immunoSEQ multiplex PCR. The repertoire has approximately 220,000 clones, around 94% of them found once; the top ten carry about 1.6%. The V gene lost 5 bases and the J gene lost 4 bases, with 14 bases spanning the gap. The CDR3 is 14 amino acids. Germline CDR1 reads SNHLY; CDR2 reads FYNNEI. This sequence was found in a man in his forties or fifties in good health. The gene calls are TRBV2 and TRBJ1-2; D is undetermined. The sample consisted of blood. The CDR3 nucleotides are TGTGCCAGCAGTATCCGGGGTGAGAGCTATGGCTACACCTTC. This codes for CASSIRGESYGYTF.